This record looks at one T cell receptor beta chain sequence and its context. The antigen it recognizes is unknown. No per-base quality is available; no much larger clone lies one base away. Whole blood was collected in K2EDTA tubes by collaborating institutions according to the institutions' own protocols. For TCRbeta analysis, collaborator samples were shipped as frozen whole blood, as isolated PBMCs, or as DNA extracted from either sample type. This entry is derived from a study of blood T cell repertoires in COVID-19 (dated by TCRdb to between 2020 and 2021). For the wider study: Samples covering the acute and convalescent phases of COVID-19 were provided by collaborators in the United States, Italy and Spain. The prospective study material was composed of cDNA or gDNA derived from T cells, B-cell-depleted T cells, or PBMCs. Deeply sampled blood TCRbeta repertoires from subjects exposed to, actively infected with, or recovered from COVID-19 were included in the dataset. The repertoires were made available in a free public database intended to serve as a resource for research on the immune response to SARS-CoV-2. Samples came from the ongoing ImmuneRACE study (first 160 participants) plus 1,254 subjects from 6 global collaborators. The sample metadata nearly always contained a de-identified subject ID, COVID-19 status, age in years and sex. Where available, HLA class I and class II types were taken from metadata supplied by the sample provider and were not determined by assay-based typing. Summary of the overall study and its limitations: How much clinical and demographic metadata was included differed by source and by participant, and the metadata was provided uncurated.

The immunoSEQ Assay, a bias-controlled multiplex PCR, was used to amplify TCRbeta CDR3 regions from genomic DNA. The authors' analysis ran thus. The number of nucleated cells in each sample was estimated by amplification of reference gene primers within the assay. Sequence reads were collapsed and filtered to measure the absolute abundance of every unique TCRbeta CDR3 rearrangement. For each sample, productive Simpson clonality was calculated as the square root of Simpson's diversity index over productive rearrangements. Sourced from immuneACCESS, this table was stored by TCRdb with only in-frame sequences that have V and J called. A share of the clones is absent; for the studies checked, an unresolved V gene accounts for under half, and the remainder has no known explanation. V and J calls and clone size are as listed in that table; D and trimming were resolved from the DNA. For this sample there are 150,000 to 200,000 clones; 89% appear just once. Roughly 6.7% of the sample belongs to the ten largest clones.

Taken from cysteine to phenylalanine, the CDR3 has 15 residues. Just the 45-base CDR3 DNA is kept, in frame starting at base 1. Trimming leaves V shorter by 11 bases and J shorter by 0 bases, with the junction holding 8 bases beyond the gene matches. The germline V gene specifies MNHEY as CDR1 and SVGAGI as CDR2. The receptor chain draws on TRBV6-5 and TRBJ1-2; 11 of the junction bases match TRBD1. The specimen was peripheral blood. The sequence came from a man in his forties with acute or convalescent COVID-19. The CDR3 is CAGRGQGDSNYGYTF. The DNA sequence is TGTGCCGGGAGGGGACAGGGGGACTCTAACTATGGCTACACCTTC.